What follows are 29 T cell receptor beta chains derived from one specimen sequenced in a study of blood T cell repertoires in COVID-19. The assay was immunoSEQ multiplex PCR, and TCRdb's table has in-frame clones only and misses some. The data show roughly 190,000 clones, with about three quarters seen just once and roughly 8.6% held by the top ten. Specimen: peripheral blood. These receptor sequences come from a woman aged 50 to 65 with active or convalescent COVID-19.

This clone appeared a few times. The chain carries TRBV6-1 and TRBJ1-1, with TRBD1 as a possible D gene (5 bases). Germline-derived CDR1 and CDR2 are MNHNS and SASEGT. The V gene lost 3 bases and the J gene lost 5 bases, with 13 bases spanning the gap. CDR3 length: 14 amino acids. The CDR3 DNA follows: TGTGCCAGCAGTGAGTGGGGCCGGCGGACTGAAGCTTTCTTT. Protein sequence: CASSEWGRRTEAFF.

The table lists this clone with a few counts. J is TRBJ1-5 and V is TRBV7-2, with D maybe TRBD1 (5 bases). This CDR3 comprises 14 residues. Germline lookup yields CDR1 SGHTA and CDR2 FQGNSA. V was shortened by 5 bases and J by 7 bases, with 15 bases between the two germline ends. The CDR3 DNA sequence: TGTGCCAGCAGCGGATCAAGGGGCGGCCAGCCCCAGCATTTT. Translation: CASSGSRGGQPQHF.

This clone was detected only once. Different DNA sequences within this sample yield the same CDR3. This chain uses TRBV30 with TRBJ2-5; TRBD2 might be the D (7 bases). This CDR3 comprises 14 residues. Trimming left V 0 bases short and J 1 base short, with 9 bases between. Looked up from germline, CDR1 is GTSNPN and CDR2 is SVGIG (reference sequence). CDR3 sequence (DNA): TGTGCCTGGAGTGTGGGGGGGCCCCAAGAGACCCAGTACTTC. Protein product: CAWSVGGPQETQYF.

The chain employs TRBV27 and TRBJ2-2, with 7 bases matching TRBD1. V shed 0 bases, J shed 0 bases, and the junction held 7 bases outside the gene matches. Germline CDR1 reads MNHEY; CDR2 reads SMNVEV (reference sequence). The CDR3 runs to 18 residues. The CDR3 nucleotides read TGTGCCAGCAGTTTATCTATTCGAGGGACAGCGAACACCGGGGAGCTGTTTTTT. It translates to CASSLSIRGTANTGELFF.

The chain is built from TRBV10-3 and TRBJ1-1; D may be TRBD1 (6 bases). V shed 6 bases and J shed 4 bases, with 12 bases lying between them. The CDR3 has 13 residues. Germline CDR1 ENHRY, CDR2 SYGVKD. In DNA form, the CDR3 reads TGTGCCATCAGAGCAGGGGAGGGCACTGAAGCTTTCTTT. Translating gives CAIRAGEGTEAFF.

The chain links TRBV6-1 to TRBJ1-2; no clear D gene. The germline V and J ends were trimmed by 2 bases and 3 bases, with 16 bases remaining between them. The CDR3 extends over 16 amino acids. CDR1 and CDR2 from the germline V gene are MNHNS and SASEGT. The chain's CDR3 is CASSEPDTGKDYGYTF. In DNA, the CDR3 is TGTGCCAGCAGTGAACCCGACACGGGGAAGGACTATGGCTACACCTTC.

This chain uses TRBV6-2 or TRBV6-3 with TRBJ1-1, with 7 bases fitting TRBD1. This CDR3 is 15 amino acids long. The V and J ends lost 5 bases and 1 base, in that order; junction bases with no gene match: 7. CDR1 and CDR2 from the germline V gene are MNHEY and SVGEGT. The chain's CDR3 is CASSTAGTANTEAFF. Written as DNA, the CDR3 is TGTGCCAGCAGTACCGCCGGGACAGCGAACACTGAAGCTTTCTTT.

The chain employs TRBV15 and TRBJ2-7; 7 bases line up with TRBD2. Germline values: CDR1 LNHNV, CDR2 YYDKDF (reference sequence). The junction had 9 bases not matched to a gene; V was cut back by 0 bases and J by 4 bases. CDR3 length equals 16 residues. The DNA for the CDR3 is TGTGCCACCAGCAGAGATTCGGGGGAGGGCCGATACGAGCAGTACTTC. It translates to CATSRDSGEGRYEQYF.

This clone has a single count. The DNA for the CDR3 is TGTGCCATCAGTGACAGTGTAACCCCTGGAAACACCATATATTTT. This sequence encodes CAISDSVTPGNTIYF. This chain uses TRBV10-3 with TRBJ1-3; no reliable D call. Per the germline V gene, CDR1 is ENHRY and CDR2 is SYGVKD. Trimming pared 3 bases from V and 2 bases from J, leaving 11 bases between. This CDR3 region has 15 residues.

This clone turned up a few times. This chain joins TRBV11-2 and TRBJ2-2, with a possible D match to TRBD2 (5 bases). The V end lost 4 bases, the J end lost 0 bases, and 15 bases lay between the germline ends. Per germline, CDR1 SGHAT and CDR2 FQNNGV. The CDR3 consists of 17 residues. This CDR3 is CASSSRRAGSNTGELFF. The CDR3 coding sequence is TGTGCCAGCAGCTCCCGGCGGGCGGGTTCGAACACCGGGGAGCTGTTTTTT.

The chain carries TRBV28 and TRBJ1-1, with D perhaps TRBD1 (6 bases). Trimming took off 3 bases at V and 5 bases at J, with 16 bases between the two ends. The CDR3 totals 15 residues. Looked up from germline, CDR1 is MDHEN and CDR2 is SYDVKM. CDR3 nucleotides: TGTGCCAGCAGTTTCTCGGACAGTGGGGTGACTGAAGCTTTCTTT. This encodes CASSFSDSGVTEAFF.

J is TRBJ2-5 and V is TRBV7-9, with a possible D match to TRBD1 (6 bases). The CDR3 totals 13 residues. V dropped 5 bases and J dropped 4 bases, with 11 bases sitting between them. Germline V CDR1 and CDR2: SEHNR, FQNEAQ (reference sequence). The chain's CDR3 is CASSQGLSETQYF. In DNA, the CDR3 is TGTGCCAGCAGCCAGGGGTTGTCAGAGACCCAGTACTTC. Drawing the rest from reference TRBV7-9 and TRBJ2-5, the complete variable domain is DTGVSQNPRHKITKRGQNVTFRCDPISEHNRLYWYRQTLGQGPEFLTYFQNEAQLEKSRLLSDRFSAERPKGSFSTLEIQRTEQGDSAMYLCASSQGLSETQYFGPGTRLLVL.

J is TRBJ1-3 and V is TRBV7-8; D is possibly TRBD1 (6 bases). V lost 6 bases, J lost 4 bases, and 10 bases lay in between. This CDR3 region has 13 residues. Germline V gives CDR1 SGHVS, CDR2 FQNEAQ. The CDR3 protein is CASSSGQGNTIYF. The CDR3 bases are TGTGCCAGCAGTTCCGGACAGGGAAACACCATATATTTT.

The genes are TRBV14 and TRBJ1-2; 7 bases are shared with TRBD1. The length of the CDR3 is 18 residues. V lost 3 bases, J lost 4 bases, and 17 bases stayed unmatched. Germline V gene sequence: CDR1 SGHDN, CDR2 FVKESK. The CDR3 protein is CASSQKPPTGQILYGYTF. The CDR3 DNA is TGTGCCAGCAGCCAGAAGCCACCCACGGGACAGATTCTCTATGGCTACACCTTC. Variable domain in full (rest from reference TRBV14 and TRBJ1-2): EAGVTQFPSHSVIEKGQTVTLRCDPISGHDNLYWYRRVMGKEIKFLLHFVKESKQDESGMPNNRFLAERTGGTYSTLKVQPAELEDSGVYFCASSQKPPTGQILYGYTFGSGTRLTVV.

V usage is TRBV5-1 and J usage is TRBJ2-7, with 10 nucleotides matching TRBD2. Germline trimming cut 0 bases from V and 4 bases from J; bases unmatched to any gene: 4. Germline CDR1 and CDR2: SGHRS and YFSETQ. This CDR3 spans 15 amino acids. CDR3: CASSLGPGLAYEQYF. Here the CDR3 DNA reads TGCGCCAGCAGCTTGGGGCCGGGACTAGCGTACGAGCAGTACTTC.

This sequence joins TRBV5-3 and TRBJ2-1; TRBD1 aligns across 10 bases. TRBV5-3 is marked as an open reading frame, function uncertain. Trimming cost V 7 bases and J 8 bases; bases outside gene matches: 12. The CDR3 sequence is 15 residues long. The CDR3 DNA is TGTGCCAGACCCCAACCGGGACAGGGGTTCGATGAGCAGTTCTTC. Protein: CARPQPGQGFDEQFF.

V and J are TRBV10-3 and TRBJ2-1, with D possibly being TRBD1 (5 bases). With 2 bases removed from V and 6 bases from J, the gap between germline ends came to 17 bases. Germline loops: CDR1 ENHRY, CDR2 SYGVKD. The length of the CDR3 is 16 residues. For the CDR3, the DNA is TGTGCCATCAGTGAGCTCTCCCGCCAAGACAGCAATGAGCAGTTCTTC. As protein: CAISELSRQDSNEQFF.

This rearrangement joins TRBV6-2 or TRBV6-3 to TRBJ2-2, with D perhaps TRBD2 (6 bases). The germline V gene encodes CDR1 MNHEY and CDR2 SVGEGT. The CDR3 is made up of 17 amino acids. Trimming removed 5 bases from V and 5 bases from J, with 21 bases in between. The CDR3 reads CASSPNLGGVDTGELFF. DNA of the CDR3: TGTGCCAGCAGTCCGAACCTCGGAGGGGTAGATACCGGGGAGCTGTTTTTT.

V and J are TRBV21-1 and TRBJ1-6; the table assigns TRBD1, which was not confirmed against the DNA. TRBV21-1 is a pseudogene segment. This CDR3 has 19 residues. In nucleotides, the CDR3 is TGTGCCAGCAGCAAAGAATACGGGGACAGCCACCCCGATAATTCACCCCTCCACTTT. Residues: CASSKEYGDSHPDNSPLHF.

This rearrangement joins TRBV3-1 (or the pseudogene TRBV3-2) to TRBJ2-7, with D perhaps matching TRBD2 (7 bases). V lost 4 bases and J 0 bases, leaving 13 bases between the germline ends. CDR1 and CDR2 from the germline V gene are LGHDT and YNNKEL (reference sequence). The CDR3 runs to 15 residues. This CDR3 reads CASSPRGGGSYEQYF. The DNA of the CDR3 is TGTGCCAGCAGCCCCCGGGGAGGGGGCTCCTACGAGCAGTACTTC.

The CDR3 bases are TGTGCCAGCAGCCCCAGGGGAGCTGGAAACACCATATATTTT. As protein: CASSPRGAGNTIYF. The chain couples TRBV7-2 to TRBJ1-3, with D possibly TRBD1 on 6 matching bases. The CDR3 sequence is 14 residues long. The germline V gene has CDR1 SGHTA and CDR2 FQGNSA. V dropped 5 bases and J dropped 2 bases, with 10 bases sitting between them.

The gene calls are TRBV5-1 and TRBJ1-1; no clear D gene. CDR3 length: 14 amino acids. With 1 base removed from V and 5 bases from J, the gap between germline ends came to 12 bases. Germline V gene data show CDR1 as SGHRS and CDR2 as YFSETQ. The CDR3 reads CASSLSVTGTEAFF. The CDR3 nucleotides read TGCGCCAGCAGCTTGTCCGTGACGGGGACTGAAGCTTTCTTT.

The V gene is TRBV7-3, the J gene TRBJ2-1; no reliable D call. This CDR3 has 12 residues. Between the trimmed V and J ends, which lost 1 base and 6 bases, there was a span of 4 bases. Germline V gene lookup returns CDR1 SGHTA and CDR2 FQGTGA. Here the CDR3 DNA reads TGTGCCAGCAGCTTAAGCGGCAATGAGCAGTTCTTC. It is translated as CASSLSGNEQFF.

The chain combines TRBV6-5 with TRBJ1-1; 7 nucleotides match TRBD1. From germline, CDR1 is MNHEY and CDR2 SVGAGI. CDR3 length: 15 amino acids. J gave up 0 bases and V 6 bases, and 7 bases lay outside the gene matches. CDR3 amino acids: CASSPDRRMNTEAFF. Written as DNA, the CDR3 is TGTGCCAGCAGCCCGGACAGGAGGATGAACACTGAAGCTTTCTTT.

The chain uses TRBV3-1 (or the pseudogene TRBV3-2) and TRBJ2-7; weak D call: TRBD1 (6 bases). Trimming left V 1 base short and J 12 bases short, with 16 bases between. The germline V gene encodes CDR1 LGHDT and CDR2 YNNKEL (reference sequence). The CDR3 has 13 amino acids. The CDR3 region is CASSQGEQGRGYF. CDR3 bases: TGTGCCAGCAGCCAAGGGGAACAGGGTCGTGGGTACTTC.

The chain is built from TRBV6-2 or TRBV6-3 and TRBJ1-2; TRBD1 might be the D (5 bases). CDR3 length: 15 residues. Germline V gives CDR1 MNHEY, CDR2 SVGEGT. Trimming took off 2 bases at V and 1 base at J, with 11 bases between the two ends. This CDR3 is CASSYPGKFNYGYTF. In DNA, the CDR3 is TGTGCCAGCAGTTACCCAGGGAAGTTTAACTATGGCTACACCTTC.

This clone occurred once. This rearrangement joins TRBV27 to TRBJ2-1; the match to TRBD2 covers 8 bases. Germline V gene lookup returns CDR1 MNHEY and CDR2 SMNVEV (reference sequence). The CDR3 is 15 residues long. The V and J ends lost 4 bases and 4 bases, in that order; junction bases with no gene match: 6. In DNA, the CDR3 is TGTGCCAGCAGTTATGGGCGGGAGGATTACAATGAGCAGTTCTTC. Amino acids: CASSYGREDYNEQFF.

V gene TRBV11-3 combines with J gene TRBJ2-1; 7 bases line up with TRBD2. Germline V gene lookup returns CDR1 SGHNT and CDR2 YENEEA. V trimming: 5 bases; J trimming: 2 bases; junction bases outside the gene matches: 6. This CDR3 contains 15 residues. CDR3 residues: CASSPGSGTYNEQFF. The DNA for the CDR3 is TGTGCCAGCAGCCCGGGGAGCGGGACCTACAATGAGCAGTTCTTC.

This chain connects TRBV11-1 to TRBJ1-2; D is unclear. The CDR3 extends over 13 amino acids. Deletions cut 1 base from V and 3 bases from J, with 6 bases between. Germline CDR1 SGHAT, CDR2 FQDESV (reference sequence). CDR3 sequence: CASSLDIDYGYTF. As DNA, the CDR3 is TGTGCCAGCAGCTTAGACATTGACTATGGCTACACCTTC.